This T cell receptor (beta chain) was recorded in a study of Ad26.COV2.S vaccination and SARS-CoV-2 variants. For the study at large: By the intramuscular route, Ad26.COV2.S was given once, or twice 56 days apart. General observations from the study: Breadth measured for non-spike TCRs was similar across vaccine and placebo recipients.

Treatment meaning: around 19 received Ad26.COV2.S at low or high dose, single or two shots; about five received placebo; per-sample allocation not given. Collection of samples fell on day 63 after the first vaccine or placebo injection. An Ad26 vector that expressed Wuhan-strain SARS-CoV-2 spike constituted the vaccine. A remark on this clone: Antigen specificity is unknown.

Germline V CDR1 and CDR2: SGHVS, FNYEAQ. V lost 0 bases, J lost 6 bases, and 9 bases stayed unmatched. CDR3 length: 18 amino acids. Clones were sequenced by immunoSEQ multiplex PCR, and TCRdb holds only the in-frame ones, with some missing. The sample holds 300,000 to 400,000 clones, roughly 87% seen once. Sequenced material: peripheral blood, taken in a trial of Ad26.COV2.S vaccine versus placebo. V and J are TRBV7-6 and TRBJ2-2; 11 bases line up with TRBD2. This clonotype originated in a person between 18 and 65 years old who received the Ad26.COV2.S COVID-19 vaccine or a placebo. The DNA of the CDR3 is TGTGCCAGCAGCTTAGCTTCTAGCGGGGGGTCATTATCCGGGGAGCTGTTTTTT. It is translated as CASSLASSGGSLSGELFF.